This entry lists 24 T cell receptor beta chains sequenced from one sample in a study of T cells after yellow fever vaccination. TCRdb independently ran MiXCR on the 5' RACE reads; one entry per CDR3 protein. The sample carries 150,000 to 200,000 distinct CDR3 sequences, 9.5% to 12% recorded once. The starting material was CD8+ T cells sorted from PBMCs, obtained 15 days after the yellow fever booster vaccination. The source is a man in his late teens or twenties who received the YFV17D yellow fever vaccine.

This clonotype was picked up a small number of times. The chain joins TRBV6-5 to TRBJ2-5; the match to TRBD2 covers 14 bases. CDR1 MNHEY and CDR2 SVGAGI come from the germline V gene. Trimming cost V 5 bases and J 5 bases; bases outside gene matches: 4. The CDR3 runs 15 residues. The CDR3: CASSPTSGGDETQYF. The CDR3, as DNA: TGTGCCAGCAGTCCGACTAGCGGGGGGGACGAGACCCAGTACTTC.

Only a few counts were recorded for this clonotype. The rearrangement joins TRBV7-2 to TRBJ2-3, with D unresolved. Germline loops: CDR1 SGHTA, CDR2 FQGNSA. V lost 3 bases and J lost 5, with 15 bases in between. The CDR3 sequence is 15 residues long. CDR3 nucleotides: TGTGCCAGCAGCTTGACGTCTGGCGTCCTAGATACGCAGTATTTT. It specifies CASSLTSGVLDTQYF. Full variable domain (missing parts from reference TRBV7-2 and TRBJ2-3): GAGVSQSPSNKVTEKGKDVELRCDPISGHTALYWYRQSLGQGLEFLIYFQGNSAPDKSGLPSDRFSAERTGGSVSTLTIQRTQQEDSAVYLCASSLTSGVLDTQYFGPGTRLTVL.

This clonotype was detected a few times. V usage is TRBV7-9 and J usage is TRBJ2-5; no clear D gene. V was clipped by 0 bases and J by 5 bases, with 13 bases between them. The CDR3 is made up of 15 amino acids. CDR1 SEHNR and CDR2 FQNEAQ come from the germline V gene (reference sequence). CDR3 in amino acids: CASSLASYGWETQYF. As DNA, the CDR3 is TGTGCCAGCAGCTTAGCGTCATACGGATGGGAGACCCAGTACTTC.

This clonotype was found many times. An end of the junction does not agree with germline; a read error may underlie this. The chain has TRBV6-6 and TRBJ2-3; 9 bases agree with TRBD2. This CDR3 is built from 16 residues. CDR1 is MNHNY and CDR2 is SVGAGI in the germline V gene (reference sequence). The CDR3 coding sequence is TGTGCCAGCAGTGACTCGAGCGGGGGGCCAGGAGATACGCAGTATTTT. As protein: CASSDSSGGPGDTQYF.

This clonotype was detected a few times. This chain connects TRBV29-1 to TRBJ2-2, with a possible D match to TRBD1 (6 bases). V was clipped by 6 bases and J by 5 bases, with 16 bases between them. CDR3 length: 14 residues. Germline loops: CDR1 SQVTM, CDR2 ANQGSEA. CDR3 protein: CSVRRTTGTGELFF. CDR3 sequence (DNA): TGCAGCGTCCGCCGGACAACAGGGACCGGGGAGCTGTTTTTT.

This clonotype was found a few times. The chain carries TRBV10-3 and TRBJ2-5; D may be TRBD2 (6 bases). Germline V gene sequence: CDR1 ENHRY, CDR2 SYGVKD. The CDR3 covers 15 residues. V gave up 8 bases and J gave up 4 bases, with 20 bases separating them. The CDR3 bases are TGTGCCATCGCTTCAGCGGGCTTTCCCATAGAGACCCAGTACTTC. Protein: CAIASAGFPIETQYF.

V usage is TRBV28 and J usage is TRBJ1-4; the match to TRBD1 covers 7 bases. The length of the CDR3 is 15 residues. Germline trimming cut 7 bases from V and 0 bases from J; bases unmatched to any gene: 5. Germline CDR1 reads MDHEN; CDR2 reads SYDVKM. The CDR3 loop is CASTRTGATNEKLFF. Here the CDR3 DNA reads TGTGCCAGCACCCGCACAGGGGCAACTAATGAAAAACTGTTTTTT. Using reference TRBV28 and TRBJ1-4 for the parts outside the CDR3, the full variable domain is DVKVTQSSRYLVKRTGEKVFLECVQDMDHENMFWYRQDPGLGLRLIYFSYDVKMKEKGDIPEGYSVSREKKERFSLILESASTNQTSMYLCASTRTGATNEKLFFGSGTQLSVL.

This clonotype was picked up many times. The chain has TRBV6-2 or TRBV6-3 and TRBJ2-6; D uncertain. Looked up from germline, CDR1 is MNHEY and CDR2 is SVGEGT. This CDR3 is 16 amino acids long. V gave up 2 bases and J gave up 1 base, with 9 bases separating them. The DNA for the CDR3 is TGTGCCAGCAGTTACCCCGGCCAGTCTGGGGCCAACGTCCTGACTTTC. It is translated as CASSYPGQSGANVLTF.

This clonotype was observed once. The genes are TRBV12-3 or TRBV12-4 and TRBJ1-1; D is undetermined. CDR3 length: 17 residues. Trimming left V 5 bases short and J 1 base short, with 20 bases between. This CDR3 reads CASSPSFGEGKNTEAFF. CDR3 DNA sequence: TGTGCCAGCAGTCCTTCTTTCGGGGAAGGGAAGAACACTGAAGCTTTCTTT.

A few counts support this clonotype. The chain combines TRBV12-3 or TRBV12-4 with TRBJ2-7; D ambiguous. Trimming cost V 3 bases and J 6 bases, with 6 bases left between them. CDR3 length equals 11 residues. The CDR3 nucleotides read TGTGCCAGCAGTTTCTTGGGCGAGCAGTACTTC. Its translation is CASSFLGEQYF.

The chain's CDR3 is CASSPDGPSSYNEQFF. For the CDR3, the DNA is TGTGCCAGCAGTCCGGACGGGCCGAGCTCCTACAATGAGCAGTTCTTC. The chain uses TRBV6-5 and TRBJ2-1; D call uncertain. CDR3 size: 16 residues. Germline V gives CDR1 MNHEY, CDR2 SVGAGI. Trimming left V 5 bases short and J 0 bases short, with 14 bases between.

The chain joins TRBV12-5 to TRBJ2-1; perhaps TRBD1 as D (5 bases). The CDR3 covers 14 residues. Trimming stripped 8 bases from V and 0 bases from J, with 11 bases between. Looked up from germline, CDR1 is LGHNT and CDR2 is FRNRAP. CDR3 in DNA: TGTGCTAGTACAGGCCATAGCTCCTACAATGAGCAGTTCTTC. It specifies CASTGHSSYNEQFF.

The V call is TRBV24-1, the J call TRBJ1-5, with unresolved D. CDR1 and CDR2 (germline): KGHDR, SFDVKD. The germline V and J ends were trimmed by 5 bases and 0 bases, with 7 bases remaining between them. CDR3 size: 14 residues. The CDR3 spells CATSASLSNQPQHF. The CDR3 nucleotides read TGTGCCACCAGTGCCAGCCTTAGCAATCAGCCCCAGCATTTT.

The chain employs TRBV7-9 and TRBJ2-3, with TRBD2 matching 10 bases. This CDR3 region has 15 residues. The germline CDR1 and CDR2 sequences are SEHNR and FQNEAQ (reference sequence). With 8 bases clipped from V and 1 base from J, the junction kept 6 bases outside the gene matches. The CDR3 is CASAPSGGRTDTQYF. The CDR3 nucleotides are TGTGCCAGCGCGCCTAGCGGGGGACGCACAGATACGCAGTATTTT.

The chain carries TRBV6-6 and TRBJ1-5; 7 nucleotides line up with TRBD1. J lost 5 bases, V lost 4 bases, and 2 bases had no gene match. Germline V gene lookup returns CDR1 MNHNY and CDR2 SVGAGI (reference sequence). This CDR3 comprises 13 residues. The CDR3 DNA reads TGTGCCAGCAGTTGGACAGGTGATCAGCCCCAGCATTTT. Translating it yields CASSWTGDQPQHF.

This clonotype was observed a handful of times. J is TRBJ2-1 and V is TRBV19, with a weak D call TRBD2 (5 bases). Per the germline V gene, CDR1 is LNHDA and CDR2 is SQIVND (reference sequence). Trimming took 8 bases from V and 0 from J, leaving 14 bases between them. The CDR3 is 15 amino acids. Here the CDR3 DNA reads TGTGCCAGTTCCTTGGTCGGGGTCTCCTACAATGAGCAGTTCTTC. It specifies CASSLVGVSYNEQFF.

The table lists this clonotype with a few counts. The genes are TRBV5-6 and TRBJ2-7; D is undetermined. Germline V gene data show CDR1 as SGHDT and CDR2 as YYEEEE. The CDR3 has 15 amino acids. The V end was cut by 2 bases, the J end by 0 bases, with 12 bases between. The CDR3 region has the DNA TGTGCCAGCAGCTTTGGAGACCCAGGCTCCTACGAGCAGTACGTC. It translates to CASSFGDPGSYEQYV.

V and J are TRBV29-1 and TRBJ2-4; a possible D gene is TRBD2 (6 bases). The CDR3 totals 12 residues. Looked up from germline, CDR1 is SQVTM and CDR2 is ANQGSEA. V was shortened by 7 bases and J by 1 base, with 8 bases between the two germline ends. DNA for the CDR3: TGCAGCGGCCGGGGGGCCAAAAACATTCAGTACTTC. This gives the protein CSGRGAKNIQYF.

The chain couples TRBV7-3 to TRBJ2-3; 14 nucleotides line up with TRBD2. Germline V gives CDR1 SGHTA, CDR2 FQGTGA. This CDR3 region has 18 residues. The V and J ends lost 0 bases and 4 bases, in that order; junction bases with no gene match: 6. The CDR3 DNA follows: TGTGCCAGCAGCTTAACTACCCGACTAGCGGGGGGGCCAGATACGCAGTATTTT. This encodes CASSLTTRLAGGPDTQYF. Supplemented by reference TRBV7-3 and TRBJ2-3, the full variable domain reads GAGVSQTPSNKVTEKGKYVELRCDPISGHTALYWYRQSLGQGPEFLIYFQGTGAADDSGLPNDRFFAVRPEGSVSTLKIQRTERGDSAVYLCASSLTTRLAGGPDTQYFGPGTRLTVL.

This clonotype was seen a few times. This chain links TRBV12-3 or TRBV12-4 with TRBJ2-4; 12 bases map to TRBD1. The length of the CDR3 is 16 residues. V gave up 4 bases and J gave up 1 base; unmatched junction bases: 2. The CDR3 nucleotides read TGTGCCAGCAGTTGGGACAGGGGGCCGGCCAAAAACATTCAGTACTTC. This codes for CASSWDRGPAKNIQYF.

The V call is TRBV7-9, the J call TRBJ2-7; TRBD1 might be the D (5 bases). V dropped 4 bases and J dropped 1 base, with 8 bases sitting between them. Looked up from germline, CDR1 is SEHNR and CDR2 is FQNEAQ (reference sequence). The CDR3 covers 13 residues. The CDR3 sequence is CASSSPGSYEQYV. As DNA, the CDR3 is TGTGCCAGCAGCTCCCCAGGGTCCTACGAGCAGTACGTC.

Many counts were recorded for this clonotype. The V call is TRBV7-9, the J call TRBJ2-7; tentative D call: TRBD1 (7 bases). V was cut by 6 bases and J by 5 bases, with 17 bases left in between. The germline V gene encodes CDR1 SEHNR and CDR2 FQNEAQ (reference sequence). The CDR3 totals 14 residues. The CDR3 DNA sequence: TGTGCCAGCAGTTTTACAGGAGGGGGCCACGAGCAGTACTTC. This gives the protein CASSFTGGGHEQYF. The variable domain in full, completed from reference TRBV7-9 and TRBJ2-7, reads DTGVSQNPRHKITKRGQNVTFRCDPISEHNRLYWYRQTLGQGPEFLTYFQNEAQLEKSRLLSDRFSAERPKGSFSTLEIQRTEQGDSAMYLCASSFTGGGHEQYFGPGTRLTVT.

The rearrangement uses TRBV29-1 and TRBJ1-2; 8 bases are shared with TRBD1. V was pared by 3 bases and J by 5 bases, with 11 bases of the junction left unmatched. This CDR3 is built from 15 residues. Germline V lookup: CDR1 SQVTM, CDR2 ANQGSEA. Here the CDR3 reads CSVDYAPGQEYGYTF. CDR3 bases: TGCAGCGTTGATTACGCCCCGGGACAGGAGTATGGCTACACCTTC.

The rearrangement joins TRBV4-1 to TRBJ1-4, with D tentatively TRBD1 (5 bases). From germline, CDR1 is MGHRA and CDR2 YSYEKL. V shed 1 base and J shed 0 bases, with 12 bases lying between them. The length of the CDR3 is 17 residues. This CDR3 is CASSQVAQGATNEKLFF. Here the CDR3 DNA reads TGCGCCAGCAGCCAAGTCGCTCAGGGAGCAACTAATGAAAAACTGTTTTTT.